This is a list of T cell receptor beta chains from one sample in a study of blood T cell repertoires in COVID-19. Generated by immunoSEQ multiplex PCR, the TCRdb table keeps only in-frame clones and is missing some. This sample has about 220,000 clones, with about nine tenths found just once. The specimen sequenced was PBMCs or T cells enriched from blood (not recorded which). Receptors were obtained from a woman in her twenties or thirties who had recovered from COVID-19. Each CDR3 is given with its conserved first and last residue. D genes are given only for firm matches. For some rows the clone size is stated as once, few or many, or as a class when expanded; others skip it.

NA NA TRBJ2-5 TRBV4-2 TGTGCCAGCAGCCACCCGGGACTGGGTGCTGAGACCCAGTACTTC CASSHPGLGAETQYF
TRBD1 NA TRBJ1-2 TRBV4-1 TGCGCCAGCAGCCAAGACGGGACAGAATATGGCTACACCTTC CASSQDGTEYGYTF
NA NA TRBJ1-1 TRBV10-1 TGCGCCAGCAGTCCGGGACAAATGAACACTGAAGCTTTCTTT CASSPGQMNTEAFF
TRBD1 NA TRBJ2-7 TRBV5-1 TGCGCCAGCAGCTCAAGGACAGGATCCATCTTCGAGCAGTACTTC CASSSRTGSIFEQYF
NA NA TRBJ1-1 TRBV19 TGTGCCAGTAGTACAGTACAGGGCTCTGAAGCTTTCTTT CASSTVQGSEAFF
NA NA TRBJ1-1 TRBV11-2 TGTGCCAGCAGCTCGTCCCTGGAAGCTTTCTTT CASSSSLEAFF
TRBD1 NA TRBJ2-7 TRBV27 TGTGCCAGTAAAACCGGGACAGGGCCCTACGAGCAGTACTTC CASKTGTGPYEQYF
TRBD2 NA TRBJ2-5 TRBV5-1 TGCGCCAGCAGCTTACTAGCGGGGCAAGAGACCCAGTACTTC CASSLLAGQETQYF
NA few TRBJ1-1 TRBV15 TGTGCCACCAGCAGTGACAACAGGGAAAATCCGTATAACACTGAAGCTTTCTTT CATSSDNRENPYNTEAFF
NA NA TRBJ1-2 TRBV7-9 TGTGCCAGCAGCTTAGCGAAGCGAGACTATGGCTACACCTTC CASSLAKRDYGYTF
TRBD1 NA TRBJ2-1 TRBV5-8 TGTGCCAGCAGCTTGGGGACGGTTTTCGGGACAGGGGTCAACAATGAGCAGTTCTTC CASSLGTVFGTGVNNEQFF
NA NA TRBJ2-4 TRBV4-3 TGCGCCAGCAGCCAAGACGGAGGGGGCAACAAAAACATTCAGTACTTC CASSQDGGGNKNIQYF
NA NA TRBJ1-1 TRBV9 TGTGCCAGCAGCCCGGAAATGGGCCTTGAAGCTTTCTTT CASSPEMGLEAFF
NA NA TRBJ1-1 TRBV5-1 TGCGCCAGCAGCTTGGACAGGATGGGGAACACTGAAGCTTTCTTT CASSLDRMGNTEAFF
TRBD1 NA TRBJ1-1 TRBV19 TGTGCCAGTAGTCCTACTAGACAGGGGTTGAGGAACACTGAAGCTTTCTTT CASSPTRQGLRNTEAFF
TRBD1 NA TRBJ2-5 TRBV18 TGTGCCAGCTCACAGGGGGCTGGAGAGACCCAGTACTTC CASSQGAGETQYF
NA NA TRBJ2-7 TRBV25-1 TGTGCCAGCAGTCCTGGACAGATCTACGAGCAGTACTTC CASSPGQIYEQYF
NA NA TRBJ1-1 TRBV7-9 TGTGCCAGCAGCTTAGGGGGCGGGGTCAACTACGGGGTTGAAGCTTTCTTT CASSLGGGVNYGVEAFF
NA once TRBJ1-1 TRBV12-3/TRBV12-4 TGTGCCAGCAACCCCCGACAGAACACTGAAGCTTTCTTT CASNPRQNTEAFF
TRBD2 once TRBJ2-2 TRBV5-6 TGTGCCAGCAGCCGGCGACTAGCGGGGGGCCCCACCGGGGAGCTGTTTTTT CASSRRLAGGPTGELFF
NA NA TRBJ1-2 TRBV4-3 TGCGCCAGCAGCCCTATATCTACAGGGAACTATGGCTACACCTTC CASSPISTGNYGYTF
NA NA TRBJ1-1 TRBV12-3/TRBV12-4 TGTGCCAGCAGTTCCGCTGGCAGGACTGAAGCTTTCTTT CASSSAGRTEAFF
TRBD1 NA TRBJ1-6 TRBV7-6 TGTGCCAGCAGCTTACAGGGGGTTTCACCCCTCCACTTT CASSLQGVSPLHF
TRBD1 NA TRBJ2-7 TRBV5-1 TGCGCCAGCAGAGGACAGGGATACTACGAGCAGTACTTC CASRGQGYYEQYF
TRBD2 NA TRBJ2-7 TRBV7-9 TGTGCCAGCAGCCCCCGGGGGGAAAACAACTACGAGCAGTACTTC CASSPRGENNYEQYF
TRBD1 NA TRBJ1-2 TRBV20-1 TGCAGTGCCACGGACAGGGCGGGCTACACCTTC CSATDRAGYTF
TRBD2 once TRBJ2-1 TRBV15 TGTGCCACCAGATTATCTAGCGGGGGCTACAATGAGCAGTTCTTC CATRLSSGGYNEQFF
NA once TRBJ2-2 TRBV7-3 TGTGCCAGCAGAGCTCCCCAGGGCACCGGGGAGCTGTTTTTT CASRAPQGTGELFF
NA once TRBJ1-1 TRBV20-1 TGCAGTGCTAGTGACAGGATGAACACTGAAGCTTTCTTT CSASDRMNTEAFF
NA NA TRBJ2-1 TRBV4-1 TGCGCCAGCAGCCAACCCAGCACCGGGACAAAGGAGCAGTTCTTC CASSQPSTGTKEQFF
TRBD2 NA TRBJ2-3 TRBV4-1 TGCGCCAGCAGCCAAGCCCCAGCAGCGGGGGGTATCGATACGCAGTATTTT CASSQAPAAGGIDTQYF
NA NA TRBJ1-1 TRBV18 TGTGCCAGCTCACCTGTGGGCTCAAACACTGAAGCTTTCTTT CASSPVGSNTEAFF